Presented here are 17 T cell receptor beta chains from one specimen sequenced in a study of tumor-infiltrating lymphocytes in localized non-small cell lung cancer. TCRdb keeps only in-frame clones here, not all; method: immunoSEQ multiplex PCR. The table has 25,000 to 30,000 clones, 70% to 90% seen once. Sequencing was carried out using lung tumor tissue. These receptors were collected from a human donor with non-small cell lung cancer.

The V and J genes are TRBV7-6 and TRBJ2-7, with TRBD1 matching over 7 bases. Germline V gene lookup returns CDR1 SGHVS and CDR2 FNYEAQ. Germline trimming cut 5 bases from V and 6 bases from J; bases unmatched to any gene: 19. This CDR3 comprises 17 residues. CDR3 residues: CASSPRDSMFILREQYF. The CDR3 nucleotides read TGTGCCAGCAGCCCCCGGGACAGCATGTTTATCCTCCGCGAGCAGTACTTC.

This clone was recorded a few times. J is TRBJ1-1 and V is TRBV6-6; a possible D gene is TRBD1 (6 bases). Per germline, CDR1 MNHNY and CDR2 SVGAGI (reference sequence). The length of the CDR3 is 13 residues. Trimming removed 5 bases from V and 0 bases from J, with 7 bases in between. CDR3 coding DNA: TGTGCCAGCAGTCAGGGGATGAACACTGAAGCTTTCTTT. Translating it yields CASSQGMNTEAFF.

The chain has TRBV6-6 and TRBJ1-1; D not resolved. CDR1 is MNHNY, CDR2 SVGAGI, per germline (reference sequence). Trimming removed 3 bases at V and 6 bases at J, with 5 bases between. CDR3 length equals 11 residues. The CDR3 loop reads CASSYIAEAFF. CDR3 coding DNA: TGTGCCAGCAGTTATATCGCTGAAGCTTTCTTT.

The chain is built from TRBV11-2 and TRBJ1-2; a possible D gene is TRBD1 (6 bases). Deletions cut 2 bases from V and 4 bases from J, with 11 bases between. Looked up from germline, CDR1 is SGHAT and CDR2 is FQNNGV. This CDR3 has 14 amino acids. Here the CDR3 reads CASSLQGPSYGYTF. The CDR3 DNA sequence: TGTGCCAGCAGCTTACAGGGGCCCTCCTATGGCTACACCTTC.

This chain uses TRBV9 with TRBJ1-3; TRBD1 might be the D (6 bases). V lost 0 bases and J 2 bases, leaving 12 bases between the germline ends. The CDR3 runs to 16 residues. Germline V gene sequence: CDR1 SGDLS, CDR2 YYNGEE. CDR3 bases: TGTGCCAGCAGCGTAGAGGGGGGCAGGGCTGGAAACACCATATATTTT. Encoded protein: CASSVEGGRAGNTIYF.

The chain joins TRBV6-1 to TRBJ1-1; no reliable D call. The CDR3 spans 12 residues. Per germline, CDR1 MNHNS and CDR2 SASEGT. The V end was cut by 7 bases, the J end by 4 bases, with 10 bases between. CDR3 protein: CASTRQFTEAFF. The CDR3 DNA follows: TGTGCCAGCACGAGGCAATTCACTGAAGCTTTCTTT.

Worth noting for this clone: At one of its ends the junction is not consistent with the germline gene, which may arise from a read error. This sequence joins TRBV2 and TRBJ1-5; D gene uncertain. CDR1 SNHLY and CDR2 FYNNEI come from the germline V gene. This CDR3 region has 13 residues. This chain's CDR3 is CASSLARNQLQHF. In DNA, the CDR3 is TGTGCCAGCAGTCTAGCCAGAAATCAGCTCCAGCATTTT.

CDR3 coding DNA: TGTGCCAGCAGTCGAGGGGGCGAGGGCTACACCTTC. Translating it yields CASSRGGEGYTF. V and J are TRBV2 and TRBJ1-2; 7 nucleotides agree with TRBD1. The CDR3 runs 12 residues. The J segment lost 8 bases and the V segment lost 5 bases, leaving 5 bases of the junction unmatched. Germline V gives CDR1 SNHLY, CDR2 FYNNEI.

This rearrangement joins TRBV29-1 to TRBJ1-1, with D perhaps matching TRBD1 (6 bases). The CDR3 extends over 11 amino acids. CDR1 SQVTM and CDR2 ANQGSEA come from the germline V gene. The V end was cut by 4 bases, the J end by 9 bases, with 12 bases between. The CDR3 is CSVGFRGQAFF. The CDR3 DNA follows: TGCAGCGTTGGGTTCAGGGGACAAGCTTTCTTT.

The chain uses TRBV30 and TRBJ1-1, with 8 bases matching TRBD1. This CDR3 contains 14 residues. Germline trimming cut 3 bases from V and 5 bases from J; bases unmatched to any gene: 8. Germline V gene data show CDR1 as GTSNPN and CDR2 as SVGIG (reference sequence). The CDR3 nucleotides read TGTGCCTGGAGCCTAAACAGGGGGGGGACTGAAGCTTTCTTT. Its translation is CAWSLNRGGTEAFF.

The rearrangement links TRBV15 to TRBJ2-3, with 8 bases matching TRBD2. Looked up from germline, CDR1 is LNHNV and CDR2 is YYDKDF (reference sequence). V was clipped by 5 bases and J by 0 bases; unmatched bases: 4. The CDR3 extends over 15 amino acids. CDR3 sequence: CATSEPSGSTDTQYF. In nucleotides, the CDR3 is TGTGCCACCAGCGAGCCTAGCGGGAGCACAGATACGCAGTATTTT.

The rearrangement uses TRBV6-6 and TRBJ1-1; D is possibly TRBD1 (5 bases). In germline, CDR1 is MNHNY, CDR2 SVGAGI (reference sequence). The CDR3 contains 12 residues. V lost 7 bases, J lost 7 bases, and 13 bases lay in between. CDR3 loop: CASTRLTDEAFF. CDR3 bases: TGTGCCAGCACCCGTCTGACAGATGAAGCTTTCTTT.

The chain carries TRBV5-1 and TRBJ2-1, with 7 bases aligning to TRBD1. CDR1 and CDR2 (germline): SGHRS, YFSETQ. This CDR3 is built from 15 residues. J was trimmed by 5 bases and V by 0 bases; bases with no gene match: 5. In nucleotides, the CDR3 is TGCGCCAGCAGCTTGGTTCGGGACAGTAACAATGAGCAGTTCTTC. This translates into CASSLVRDSNNEQFF.

Worth noting for this clone: Other DNA sequences in this specimen translate into the identical CDR3. The chain carries TRBV10-3 and TRBJ2-6; unclear D gene. This CDR3 is built from 16 residues. V shed 0 bases and J shed 0 bases, with 6 bases lying between them. CDR1 is ENHRY and CDR2 is SYGVKD in the germline V gene. The CDR3 nucleotides are TGTGCCATCAGTGAGTCGGCAGGCTCTGGGGCCAACGTCCTGACTTTC. Translation gives CAISESAGSGANVLTF.

The rearrangement links TRBV5-6 to TRBJ1-5; D gene uncertain. CDR3 length: 12 residues. CDR1 is SGHDT and CDR2 is YYEEEE in the germline V gene. V was pared by 2 bases and J by 4 bases, with 4 bases between. The CDR3 nucleotides read TGTGCCAGCAGCTTCTGGAATCAGCCCCAGCATTTT. Amino acid sequence: CASSFWNQPQHF.

The chain joins TRBV4-3 to TRBJ2-6, with D unresolved. Germline V CDR1 and CDR2: LGHNA, YSLEER. Between the trimmed V and J ends, which lost 0 bases and 0 bases, there was a span of 6 bases. The CDR3 consists of 16 residues. CDR3 nucleotide sequence: TGCGCCAGCAGCCAAGACAGTAACTCTGGGGCCAACGTCCTGACTTTC. This gives the protein CASSQDSNSGANVLTF.

This chain links TRBV4-2 with TRBJ1-2, with a possible D match to TRBD1 (6 bases). Looked up from germline, CDR1 is LGHNA and CDR2 is YNFKEQ. Trimming cost V 0 bases and J 5 bases, with 13 bases left between them. CDR3 length equals 15 residues. The CDR3 sequence: CASSQDRGQKYGYTF. In nucleotides, the CDR3 is TGTGCCAGCAGCCAAGATCGCGGACAGAAGTATGGCTACACCTTC.